Listed below are T cell receptor beta chains from one sample, sequenced in a study of blood T cell repertoires in COVID-19. Libraries were prepared by immunoSEQ multiplex PCR; TCRdb keeps only in-frame clonotypes and omits some of them. Of some 200,000 clones in the sample, approximately 87% were seen once. Input material: peripheral blood. Receptors were obtained from a man aged 35-49 years with active or convalescent COVID-19. Each CDR3 is given with its conserved first and last residue. D genes are given only for firm matches. Size is omitted from some rows. Given values are once, few, many or a class for expanded clones.

V gene	J gene	CDR3 length	D gene	clone size	CDR3 protein	CDR3 DNA
TRBV9	TRBJ1-2	16	NA	NA	CASSVAGAGKYYGYTF	TGTGCCAGCAGCGTAGCGGGAGCAGGGAAGTACTATGGCTACACCTTC
TRBV15	TRBJ1-5	15	NA	NA	CATSRAPDRTQPQHF	TGTGCCACCAGCAGAGCCCCGGACAGAACCCAGCCCCAGCATTTT
TRBV29-1	TRBJ2-4	15	TRBD1	NA	CSVEDRDRARNIQYF	TGCAGCGTTGAAGACAGAGACAGGGCACGAAACATTCAGTACTTC
TRBV5-1	TRBJ1-2	13	NA	NA	CASSLDRAYGYTF	TGCGCCAGCAGCTTGGACAGGGCCTATGGCTACACCTTC
TRBV6-4	TRBJ2-1	15	NA	NA	CASRQTRSRSNEQFF	TGTGCCAGCAGGCAGACTAGATCCAGATCCAATGAGCAGTTCTTC
TRBV5-1	TRBJ1-4	16	TRBD1	once	CASSPTSGQGNEKLFF	TGCGCCAGCAGCCCTACCTCTGGACAGGGTAATGAAAAACTGTTTTTT
TRBV12-3/TRBV12-4	TRBJ1-2	13	TRBD1	NA	CASTQQGAYGYTF	TGTGCCAGCACACAACAGGGGGCCTATGGCTACACCTTC
TRBV7-3	TRBJ2-1	16	NA	once	CASGLWGLSSYNEQFF	TGTGCCAGCGGACTATGGGGCTTGAGCTCCTACAATGAGCAGTTCTTC
TRBV9	TRBJ1-3	14	NA	few	CASSVGHGGNTIYF	TGTGCCAGCAGCGTAGGACATGGGGGAAACACCATATATTTT
TRBV5-6	TRBJ1-6	18	NA	NA	CASRLSRTVSSYNSPLHF	TGTGCCAGCAGATTGAGCAGGACAGTGAGCTCCTATAATTCACCCCTCCACTTT
TRBV6-2/TRBV6-3	TRBJ2-5	16	TRBD2	NA	CASSYRTSGGVETQYF	TGTGCCAGCAGTTACAGGACTAGCGGGGGGGTAGAGACCCAGTACTTC
TRBV23-1	TRBJ1-2	18	NA	NA	CASRLIECHRWAYYGYTF	TGCGCCAGCAGGTTAATCGAATGCCACCGGTGGGCGTACTATGGCTACACCTTC
TRBV12-3/TRBV12-4	TRBJ2-5	11	NA	NA	CATKRVETQYF	TGTGCCACCAAGCGGGTGGAGACCCAGTACTTC
TRBV11-2	TRBJ1-2	13	NA	NA	CASRRGGDAGYTF	TGTGCCAGCAGGAGAGGGGGGGACGCTGGCTACACCTTC
TRBV19	TRBJ2-3	17	NA	NA	CASSIRPLGFSRDTQYF	TGTGCCAGTAGTATACGGCCCCTGGGCTTCTCCCGTGATACGCAGTATTTT
TRBV7-2	TRBJ1-6	12	NA	NA	CASSLAPGPLHF	TGTGCCAGCAGCTTAGCACCGGGACCCCTCCACTTT
TRBV7-9	TRBJ1-2	13	NA	NA	CASSLGDSYGYTF	TGTGCCAGCAGCTTAGGAGACAGTTATGGCTACACCTTC
TRBV30	TRBJ1-6	13	NA	NA	CAWTRDFGSPLHF	TGTGCCTGGACCCGGGACTTTGGGTCACCCCTCCACTTT
TRBV30	TRBJ2-1	13	NA	NA	CASRAGRYNEQFF	TGTGCCTCGAGGGCAGGGCGATACAATGAGCAGTTCTTC
TRBV7-9	TRBJ1-2	14	TRBD1	NA	CASSPGTGVYGYTF	TGTGCCAGCAGCCCCGGGACAGGGGTTTATGGCTACACCTTC
TRBV5-1	TRBJ2-2	15	NA	NA	CASSLDSPNTGELFF	TGCGCCAGCAGCTTGGACAGCCCGAACACCGGGGAGCTGTTTTTT
TRBV7-2	TRBJ2-3	18	TRBD1	NA	CASSGEGTGRVFTDTQYF	TGTGCCAGCAGCGGGGAAGGGACAGGGAGGGTATTCACAGATACGCAGTATTTT
TRBV9	TRBJ1-2	12	NA	once	CASSVSGYGYTF	TGTGCCAGCAGCGTCTCGGGTTATGGCTACACCTTC
TRBV5-1	TRBJ1-6	14	NA	NA	CASSLWGENSPLHF	TGCGCCAGCAGCTTGTGGGGGGAGAATTCACCCCTCCACTTT
TRBV11-2	TRBJ2-1	13	NA	NA	CASSFEPGNEQFF	TGTGCCAGCAGCTTTGAACCCGGGAATGAGCAGTTCTTC
TRBV28	TRBJ1-5	19	TRBD1	NA	CASSLWAGRTGGPKASQHF	TGTGCCAGCAGTTTATGGGCCGGGAGGACAGGGGGCCCGAAAGCATCCCAGCATTTT
TRBV2	TRBJ1-3	15	TRBD1	NA	CASSTGANSGNTIYF	TGTGCCAGCAGCACAGGGGCCAACTCTGGAAACACCATATATTTT
TRBV6-1	TRBJ1-4	14	NA	NA	CASSDVLKAEKLFF	TGTGCCAGCAGTGACGTACTTAAAGCGGAAAAACTGTTTTTT
TRBV9	TRBJ2-7	12	NA	NA	CASSVDSHEQYF	TGTGCCAGCAGCGTAGACAGCCACGAGCAGTACTTC
TRBV7-9	TRBJ2-7	15	NA	NA	CASSQTGHQGYEQYF	TGTGCCAGCAGCCAAACAGGGCACCAGGGCTACGAGCAGTACTTC
TRBV7-9	TRBJ2-7	15	NA	NA	CASSNSGSSSREQYF	TGTGCCAGCAGCAACTCAGGGTCATCTTCGCGCGAGCAGTACTTC
TRBV5-1	TRBJ1-4	16	NA	NA	CASSVQHRGIGEKLFF	TGCGCCAGCAGCGTACAACATCGGGGAATAGGGGAAAAACTGTTTTTT
TRBV29-1	TRBJ1-4	11	NA	NA	CSVSINEKLFF	TGCAGCGTTTCAATTAATGAAAAACTGTTTTTT
TRBV7-9	TRBJ2-3	11	NA	NA	CASQGTDTQYF	TGTGCCAGCCAGGGGACAGATACGCAGTATTTT
TRBV24-1	TRBJ1-2	16	TRBD1	few	CATSDPTAGTGYGYTF	TGTGCCACCAGTGATCCTACAGCCGGGACAGGTTATGGCTACACCTTC
TRBV27	TRBJ2-1	13	NA	once	CASSLEGFNEQFF	TGTGCCAGCAGTTTGGAGGGGTTTAATGAGCAGTTCTTC
TRBV2	TRBJ2-1	19	TRBD2	NA	CASSDPYKLATDSYNEQFF	TGTGCCAGCAGTGATCCGTATAAACTAGCGACCGACTCCTACAATGAGCAGTTCTTC
TRBV21-1	TRBJ2-3	17	NA	NA	CASTTSGTSSAGDTQYF	TGTGCCAGCACTACCTCCGGGACTAGCTCTGCGGGAGATACGCAGTATTTT
TRBV4-3	TRBJ2-1	15	NA	NA	CASSYTSRVHNEQFF	TGCGCCAGCAGCTATACTAGCAGGGTCCACAATGAGCAGTTCTTC
TRBV5-5	TRBJ1-6	15	TRBD1	NA	CASSLTWDRSRPLHF	TGTGCCAGCAGCCTTACCTGGGACAGGTCTAGACCCCTCCACTTT
TRBV2	TRBJ1-2	11	TRBD1	NA	CASSTRDRGFF	TGTGCCAGCAGTACCCGGGACAGGGGTTTCTTC